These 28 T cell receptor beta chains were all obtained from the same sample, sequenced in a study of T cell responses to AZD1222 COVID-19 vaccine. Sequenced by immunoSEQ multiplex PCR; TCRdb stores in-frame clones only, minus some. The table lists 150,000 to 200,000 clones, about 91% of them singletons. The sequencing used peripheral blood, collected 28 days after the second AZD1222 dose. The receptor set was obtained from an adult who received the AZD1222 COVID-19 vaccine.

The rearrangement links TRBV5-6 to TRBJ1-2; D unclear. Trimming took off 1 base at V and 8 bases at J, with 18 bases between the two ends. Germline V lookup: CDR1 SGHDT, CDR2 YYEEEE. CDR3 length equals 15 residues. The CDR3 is CASSLIYGHGPGYTF. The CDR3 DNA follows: TGTGCCAGCAGCTTGATATACGGTCACGGCCCAGGCTACACCTTC.

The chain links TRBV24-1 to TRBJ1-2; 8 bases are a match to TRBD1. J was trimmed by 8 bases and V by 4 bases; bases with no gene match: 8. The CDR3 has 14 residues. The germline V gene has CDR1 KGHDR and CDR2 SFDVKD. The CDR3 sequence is CATSDLGQGYGYTF. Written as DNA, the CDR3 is TGTGCCACCAGTGACCTAGGACAGGGTTACGGCTACACCTTC.

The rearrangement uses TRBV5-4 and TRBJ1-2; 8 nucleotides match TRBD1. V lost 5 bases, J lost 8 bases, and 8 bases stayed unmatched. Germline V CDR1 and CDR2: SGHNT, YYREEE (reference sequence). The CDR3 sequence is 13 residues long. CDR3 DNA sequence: TGTGCCAGCAGGGCTGGACAGGGTGGCGGCTACACCTTC. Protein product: CASRAGQGGGYTF.

CDR3 sequence: CASSPLPVTGDDTEAFF. Written as DNA, the CDR3 is TGTGCCAGCTCACCTCTACCCGTGACAGGGGATGACACTGAAGCTTTCTTT. The chain uses TRBV18 and TRBJ1-1; 8 positions agree with TRBD1. The CDR3 length is 17 residues. Per the germline V gene, CDR1 is KGHSH and CDR2 is LQKENI. The V and J ends lost 3 bases and 3 bases, in that order; junction bases with no gene match: 12.

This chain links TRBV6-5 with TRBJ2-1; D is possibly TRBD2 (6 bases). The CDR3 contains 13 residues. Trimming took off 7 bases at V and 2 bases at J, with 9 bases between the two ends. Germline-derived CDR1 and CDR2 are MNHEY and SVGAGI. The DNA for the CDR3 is TGTGCCAGCAAACGACTAGCCTACAATGAGCAGTTCTTC. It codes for CASKRLAYNEQFF.

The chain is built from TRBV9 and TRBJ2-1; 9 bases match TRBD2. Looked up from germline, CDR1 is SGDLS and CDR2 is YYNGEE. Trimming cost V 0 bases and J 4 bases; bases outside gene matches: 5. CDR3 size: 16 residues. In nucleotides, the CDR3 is TGTGCCAGCAGCGTAGAGGTGGCGGGAGGGTACAATGAGCAGTTCTTC. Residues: CASSVEVAGGYNEQFF.

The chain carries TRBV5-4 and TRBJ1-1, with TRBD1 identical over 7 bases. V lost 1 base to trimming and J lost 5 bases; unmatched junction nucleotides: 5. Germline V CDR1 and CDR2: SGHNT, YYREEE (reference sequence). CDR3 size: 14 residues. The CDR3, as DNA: TGTGCCAGCAGCTTGCTTCAGGGGGAGACTGAAGCTTTCTTT. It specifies CASSLLQGETEAFF. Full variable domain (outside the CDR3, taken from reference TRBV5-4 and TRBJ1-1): ETGVTQSPTHLIKTRGQQVTLRCSSQSGHNTVSWYQQALGQGPQFIFQYYREEENGRGNFPPRFSGLQFPNYSSELNVNALELDDSALYLCASSLLQGETEAFFGQGTRLTVV.

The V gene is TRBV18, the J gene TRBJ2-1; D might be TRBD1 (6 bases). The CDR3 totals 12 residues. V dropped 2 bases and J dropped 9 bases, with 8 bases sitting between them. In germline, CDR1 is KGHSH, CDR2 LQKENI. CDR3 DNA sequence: TGTGCCAGCTCACCAACACAGGGTGAGCAGTTCTTC. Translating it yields CASSPTQGEQFF.

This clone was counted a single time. CDR3 loop: CAWSVPGSSLNTEAFF. The CDR3 nucleotides read TGTGCCTGGAGTGTACCGGGGTCAAGTTTGAACACTGAAGCTTTCTTT. The chain recombines TRBV30 with TRBJ1-1; D is unresolved. The V end lost 0 bases, the J end lost 0 bases, and 14 bases lay between the germline ends. Per germline, CDR1 GTSNPN and CDR2 SVGIG (reference sequence). CDR3 length: 16 residues.

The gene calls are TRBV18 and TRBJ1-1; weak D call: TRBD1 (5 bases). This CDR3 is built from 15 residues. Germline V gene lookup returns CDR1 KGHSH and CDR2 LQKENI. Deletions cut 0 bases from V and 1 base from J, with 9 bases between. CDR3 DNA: TGTGCCAGCTCACCACCCAGGGCTAGGAACACTGAAGCTTTCTTT. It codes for CASSPPRARNTEAFF. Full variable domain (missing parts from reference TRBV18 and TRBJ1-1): NAGVMQNPRHLVRRRGQEARLRCSPMKGHSHVYWYRQLPEEGLKFMVYLQKENIIDESGMPKERFSAEFPKEGPSILRIQQVVRGDSAAYFCASSPPRARNTEAFFGQGTRLTVV.

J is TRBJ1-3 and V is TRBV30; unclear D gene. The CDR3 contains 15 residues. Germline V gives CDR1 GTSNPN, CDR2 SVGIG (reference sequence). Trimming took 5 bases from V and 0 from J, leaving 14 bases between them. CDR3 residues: CAWGSENNSGNTIYF. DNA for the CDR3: TGTGCCTGGGGTAGCGAAAACAACTCTGGAAACACCATATATTTT.

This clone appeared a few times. CDR3 DNA sequence: TGCAGCGCTAAAATACCGGGACAGGGGGCTTCAAGGGGGCAGTACTTC. This encodes CSAKIPGQGASRGQYF. The chain uses TRBV29-1 and TRBJ2-7, with 12 bases lining up with TRBD1. This CDR3 is built from 16 residues. The junction had 19 bases not matched to a gene; V was cut back by 7 bases and J by 9 bases. In germline, CDR1 is SQVTM, CDR2 ANQGSEA.

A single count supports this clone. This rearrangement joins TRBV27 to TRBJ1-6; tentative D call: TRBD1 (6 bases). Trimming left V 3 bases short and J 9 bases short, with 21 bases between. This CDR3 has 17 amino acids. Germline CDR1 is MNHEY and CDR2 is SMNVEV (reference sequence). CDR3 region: CASSLDYRVSSTSPLHF. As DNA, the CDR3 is TGTGCCAGCAGTTTGGATTACAGGGTGTCGAGTACTTCACCCCTCCACTTT.

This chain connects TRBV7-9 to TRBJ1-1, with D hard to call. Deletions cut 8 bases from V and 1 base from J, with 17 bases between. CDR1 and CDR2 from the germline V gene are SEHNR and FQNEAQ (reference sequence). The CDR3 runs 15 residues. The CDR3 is CASLWTNGPNTEAFF. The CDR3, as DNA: TGTGCCAGCCTGTGGACCAACGGCCCGAACACTGAAGCTTTCTTT. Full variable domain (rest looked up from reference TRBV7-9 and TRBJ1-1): DTGVSQNPRHKITKRGQNVTFRCDPISEHNRLYWYRQTLGQGPEFLTYFQNEAQLEKSRLLSDRFSAERPKGSFSTLEIQRTEQGDSAMYLCASLWTNGPNTEAFFGQGTRLTVV.

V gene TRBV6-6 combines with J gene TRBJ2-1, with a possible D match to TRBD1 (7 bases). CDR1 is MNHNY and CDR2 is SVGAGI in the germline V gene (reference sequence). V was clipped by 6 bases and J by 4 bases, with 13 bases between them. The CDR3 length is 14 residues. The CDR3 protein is CASSGGTVYNEQFF. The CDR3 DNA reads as TGTGCCAGCAGCGGCGGGACAGTATACAATGAGCAGTTCTTC.

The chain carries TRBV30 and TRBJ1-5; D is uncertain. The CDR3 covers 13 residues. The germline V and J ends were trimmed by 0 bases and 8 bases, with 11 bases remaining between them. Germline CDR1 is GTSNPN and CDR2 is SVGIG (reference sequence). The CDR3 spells CAWSVTDSEPQHF. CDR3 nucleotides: TGTGCCTGGAGTGTAACCGATTCCGAGCCCCAGCATTTT.

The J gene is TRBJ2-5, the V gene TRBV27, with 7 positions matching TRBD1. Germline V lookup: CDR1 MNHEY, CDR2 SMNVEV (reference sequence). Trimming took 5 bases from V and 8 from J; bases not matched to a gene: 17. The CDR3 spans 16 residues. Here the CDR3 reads CASSPPTGRPGFTQYF. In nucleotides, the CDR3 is TGTGCCAGCAGTCCGCCGACAGGGCGCCCGGGTTTTACCCAGTACTTC.

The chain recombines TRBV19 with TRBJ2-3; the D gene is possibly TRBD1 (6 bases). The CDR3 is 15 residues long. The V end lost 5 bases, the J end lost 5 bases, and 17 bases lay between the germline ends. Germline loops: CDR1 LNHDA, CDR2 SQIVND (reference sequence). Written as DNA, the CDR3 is TGTGCCAGTAGTTCCCCCGCCGAAGGGGGAGATACGCAGTATTTT. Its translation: CASSSPAEGGDTQYF.

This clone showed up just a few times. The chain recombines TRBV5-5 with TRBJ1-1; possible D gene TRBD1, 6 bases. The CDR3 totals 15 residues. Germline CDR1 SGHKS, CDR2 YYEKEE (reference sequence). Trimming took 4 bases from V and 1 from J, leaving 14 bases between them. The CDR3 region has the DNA TGTGCCAGCAGCCGATTAGCCAGGGGGAACACTGAAGCTTTCTTT. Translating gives CASSRLARGNTEAFF.

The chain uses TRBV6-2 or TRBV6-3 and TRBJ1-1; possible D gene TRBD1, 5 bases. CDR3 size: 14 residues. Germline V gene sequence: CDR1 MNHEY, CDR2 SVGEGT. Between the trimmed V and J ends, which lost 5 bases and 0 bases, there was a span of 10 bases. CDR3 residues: CASSPDNLNTEAFF. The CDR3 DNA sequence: TGTGCCAGCAGTCCGGACAACTTGAACACTGAAGCTTTCTTT.

The DNA for the CDR3 is TGTGCCAGTAGTATCACAGGGCTCTACGAGCAGTACTTC. It codes for CASSITGLYEQYF. This chain uses TRBV19 with TRBJ2-7; D may be TRBD1 (6 bases). Germline V CDR1 and CDR2: LNHDA, SQIVND (reference sequence). This CDR3 is 13 amino acids long. V was shortened by 3 bases and J by 3 bases, with 9 bases between the two germline ends.

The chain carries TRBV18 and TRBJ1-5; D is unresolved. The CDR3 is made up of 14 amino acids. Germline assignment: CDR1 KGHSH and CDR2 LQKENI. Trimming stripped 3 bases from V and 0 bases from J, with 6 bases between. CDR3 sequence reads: CASSPTDSNQPQHF. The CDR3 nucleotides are TGTGCCAGCTCACCGACTGATAGCAATCAGCCCCAGCATTTT.

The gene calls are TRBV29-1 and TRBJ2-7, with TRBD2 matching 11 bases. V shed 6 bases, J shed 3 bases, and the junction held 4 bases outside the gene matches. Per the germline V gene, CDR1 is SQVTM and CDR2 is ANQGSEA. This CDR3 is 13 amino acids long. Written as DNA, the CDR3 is TGCAGCGTGAATAGCGGGAGGGACTACGAGCAGTACTTC. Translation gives CSVNSGRDYEQYF.

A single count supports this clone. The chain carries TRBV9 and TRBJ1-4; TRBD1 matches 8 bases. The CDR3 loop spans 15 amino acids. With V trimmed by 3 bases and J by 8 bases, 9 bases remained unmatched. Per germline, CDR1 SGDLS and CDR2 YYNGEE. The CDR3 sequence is CASSDGTGGGEKLFF. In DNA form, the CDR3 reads TGTGCCAGCAGCGACGGGACAGGCGGAGGGGAAAAACTGTTTTTT.

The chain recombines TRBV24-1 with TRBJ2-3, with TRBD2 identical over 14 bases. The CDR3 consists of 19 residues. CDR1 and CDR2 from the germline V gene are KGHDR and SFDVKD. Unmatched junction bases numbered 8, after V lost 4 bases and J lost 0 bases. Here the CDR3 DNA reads TGTGCCACCAGTGAGTCCACCGGGACTAGCGGGAGCAGCACAGATACGCAGTATTTT. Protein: CATSESTGTSGSSTDTQYF.

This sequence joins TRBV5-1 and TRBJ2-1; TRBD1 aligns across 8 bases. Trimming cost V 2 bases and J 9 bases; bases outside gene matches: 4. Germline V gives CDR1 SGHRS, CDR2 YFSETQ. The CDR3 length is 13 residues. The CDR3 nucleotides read TGCGCCAGCAGCTTTTCAGGGGGCGGTGAGCAGTTCTTC. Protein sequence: CASSFSGGGEQFF.

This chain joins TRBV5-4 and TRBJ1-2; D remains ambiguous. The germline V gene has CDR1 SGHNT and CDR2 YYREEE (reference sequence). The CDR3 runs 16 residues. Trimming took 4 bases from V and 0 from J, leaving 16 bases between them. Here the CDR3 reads CASSGILEEPNYGYTF. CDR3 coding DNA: TGTGCCAGCAGCGGGATTTTAGAGGAACCTAACTATGGCTACACCTTC.

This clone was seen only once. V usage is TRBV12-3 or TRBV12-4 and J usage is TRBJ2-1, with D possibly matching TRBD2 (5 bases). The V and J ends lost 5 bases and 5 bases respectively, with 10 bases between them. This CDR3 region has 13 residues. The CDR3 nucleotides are TGTGCCAGCAGTATATCGGGGAACAATGAGCAGTTCTTC. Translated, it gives CASSISGNNEQFF.